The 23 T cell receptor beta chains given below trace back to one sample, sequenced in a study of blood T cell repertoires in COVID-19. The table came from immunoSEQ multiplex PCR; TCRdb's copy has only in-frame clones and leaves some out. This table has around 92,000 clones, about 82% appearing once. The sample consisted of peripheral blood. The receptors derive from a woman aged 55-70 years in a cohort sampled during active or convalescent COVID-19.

CDR3 amino acids: CASSESNTVLDQYF. CDR3 sequence (DNA): TGCGCCAGCAGTGAGTCTAACACCGTGCTAGACCAGTACTTC. V gene TRBV10-1 combines with J gene TRBJ2-5; D is undetermined. V shed 0 bases and J shed 10 bases, with 15 bases lying between them. CDR1 is WNHNN, CDR2 SYGVQD, per germline (reference sequence). The CDR3 has 14 residues.

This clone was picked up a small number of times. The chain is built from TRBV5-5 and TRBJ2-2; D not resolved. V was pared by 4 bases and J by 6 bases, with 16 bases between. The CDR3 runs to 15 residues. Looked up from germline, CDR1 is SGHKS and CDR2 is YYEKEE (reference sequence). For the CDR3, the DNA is TGTGCCAGCAGCGAACAGCCGTTTCCCGCCGGGGAGCTGTTTTTT. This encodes CASSEQPFPAGELFF.

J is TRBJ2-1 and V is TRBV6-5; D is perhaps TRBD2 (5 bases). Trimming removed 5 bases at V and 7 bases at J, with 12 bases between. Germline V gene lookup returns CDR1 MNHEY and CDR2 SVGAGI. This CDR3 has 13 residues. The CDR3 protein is CASSLRTWNEQFF. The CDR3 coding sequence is TGTGCCAGCAGTCTCCGGACTTGGAATGAGCAGTTCTTC.

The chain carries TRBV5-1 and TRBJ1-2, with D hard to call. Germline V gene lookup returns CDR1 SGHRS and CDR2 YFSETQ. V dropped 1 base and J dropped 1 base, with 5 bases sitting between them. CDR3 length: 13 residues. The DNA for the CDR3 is TGCGCCAGCAGCTTGATCGGTAACTATGGCTACACCTTC. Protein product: CASSLIGNYGYTF.

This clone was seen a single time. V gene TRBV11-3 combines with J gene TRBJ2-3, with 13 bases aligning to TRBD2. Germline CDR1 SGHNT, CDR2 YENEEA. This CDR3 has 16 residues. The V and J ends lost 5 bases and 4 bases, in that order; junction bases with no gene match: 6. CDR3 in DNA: TGTGCCAGCAGCCGGGGACTAGCGGGACACTCAGATACGCAGTATTTT. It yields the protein CASSRGLAGHSDTQYF.

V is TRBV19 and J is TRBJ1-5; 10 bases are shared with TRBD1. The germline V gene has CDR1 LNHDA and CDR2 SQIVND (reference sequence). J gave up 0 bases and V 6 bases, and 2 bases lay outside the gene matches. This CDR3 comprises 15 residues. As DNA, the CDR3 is TGTGCCAGTAGGGGACAGGGGTATAGCAATCAGCCCCAGCATTTT. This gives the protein CASRGQGYSNQPQHF. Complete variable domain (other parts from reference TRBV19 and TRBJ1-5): DGGITQSPKYLFRKEGQNVTLSCEQNLNHDAMYWYRQDPGQGLRLIYYSQIVNDFQKGDIAEGYSVSREKKESFPLTVTSAQKNPTAFYLCASRGQGYSNQPQHFGDGTRLSIL.

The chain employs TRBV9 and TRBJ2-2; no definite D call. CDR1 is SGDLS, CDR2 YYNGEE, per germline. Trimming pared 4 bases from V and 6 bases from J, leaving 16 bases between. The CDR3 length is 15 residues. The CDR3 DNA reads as TGTGCCAGCAGCCCCTTTTCTCTTCCGTCCGGGGAGCTGTTTTTT. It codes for CASSPFSLPSGELFF.

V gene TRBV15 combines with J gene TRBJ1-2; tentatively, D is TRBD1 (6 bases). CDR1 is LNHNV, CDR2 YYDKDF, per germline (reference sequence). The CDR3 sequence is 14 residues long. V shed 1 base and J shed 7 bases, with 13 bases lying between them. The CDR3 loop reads CATSRGQVSSGYTF. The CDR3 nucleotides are TGTGCCACCAGCAGAGGACAGGTTTCGAGTGGCTACACCTTC.

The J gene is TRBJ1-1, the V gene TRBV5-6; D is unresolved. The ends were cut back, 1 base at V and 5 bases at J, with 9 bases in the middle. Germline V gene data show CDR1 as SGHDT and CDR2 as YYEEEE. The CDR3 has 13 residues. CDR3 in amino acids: CASSLNYETEAFF. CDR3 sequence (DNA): TGTGCCAGCAGCTTGAACTACGAAACTGAAGCTTTCTTT.

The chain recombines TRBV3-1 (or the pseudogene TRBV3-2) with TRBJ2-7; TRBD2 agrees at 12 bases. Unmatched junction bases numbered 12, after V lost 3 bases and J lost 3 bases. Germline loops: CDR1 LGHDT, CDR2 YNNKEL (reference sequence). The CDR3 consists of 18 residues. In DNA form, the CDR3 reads TGTGCCAGCAGCCAGACACCTAGCGGGAGGGCCCCGAGCTACGAGCAGTACTTC. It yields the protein CASSQTPSGRAPSYEQYF.

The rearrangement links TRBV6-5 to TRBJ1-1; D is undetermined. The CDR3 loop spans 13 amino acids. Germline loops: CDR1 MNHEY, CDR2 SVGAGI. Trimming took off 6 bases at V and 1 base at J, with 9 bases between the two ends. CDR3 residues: CASREDPNTEAFF. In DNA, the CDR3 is TGTGCCAGCAGGGAGGACCCGAACACTGAAGCTTTCTTT.

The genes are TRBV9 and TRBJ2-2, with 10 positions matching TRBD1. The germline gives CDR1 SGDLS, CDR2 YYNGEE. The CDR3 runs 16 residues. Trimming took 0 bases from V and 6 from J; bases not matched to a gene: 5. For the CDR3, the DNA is TGTGCCAGCAGCGTAGGGCCGGGACAGGGGTCCGGGGAGCTGTTTTTT. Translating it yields CASSVGPGQGSGELFF.

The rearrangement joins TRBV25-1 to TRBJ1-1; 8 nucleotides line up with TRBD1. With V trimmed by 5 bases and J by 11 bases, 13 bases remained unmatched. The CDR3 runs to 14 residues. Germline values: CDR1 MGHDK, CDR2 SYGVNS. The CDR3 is CASSNTGTGPGAFF. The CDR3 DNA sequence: TGTGCCAGCAGTAATACCGGGACAGGCCCCGGTGCTTTCTTT.

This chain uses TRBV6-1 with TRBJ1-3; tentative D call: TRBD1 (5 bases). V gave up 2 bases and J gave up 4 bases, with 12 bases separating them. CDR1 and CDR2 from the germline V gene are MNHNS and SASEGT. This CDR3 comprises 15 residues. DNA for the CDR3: TGTGCCAGCAGTGAAAGGAGGGGCGCGGGAAACACCATATATTTT. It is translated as CASSERRGAGNTIYF.

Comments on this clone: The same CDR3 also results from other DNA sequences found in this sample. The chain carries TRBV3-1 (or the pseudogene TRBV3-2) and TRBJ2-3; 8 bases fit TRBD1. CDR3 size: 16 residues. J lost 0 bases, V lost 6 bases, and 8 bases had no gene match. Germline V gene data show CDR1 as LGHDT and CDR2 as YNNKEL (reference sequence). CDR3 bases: TGTGCCAGCAGTCCCAACACAGGGGGTAGCACAGATACGCAGTATTTT. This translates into CASSPNTGGSTDTQYF.

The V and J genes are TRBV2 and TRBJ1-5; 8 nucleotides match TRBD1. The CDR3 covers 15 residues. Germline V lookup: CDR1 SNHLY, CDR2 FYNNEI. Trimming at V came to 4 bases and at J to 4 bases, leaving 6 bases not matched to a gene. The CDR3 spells CASSGQGSANQPQHF. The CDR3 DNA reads TGTGCCAGCAGTGGACAGGGGTCGGCTAATCAGCCCCAGCATTTT.

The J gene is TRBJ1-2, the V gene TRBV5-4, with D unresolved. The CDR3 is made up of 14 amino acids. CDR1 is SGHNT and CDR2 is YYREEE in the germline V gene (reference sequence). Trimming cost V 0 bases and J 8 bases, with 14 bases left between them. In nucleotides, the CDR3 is TGTGCCAGCAGCTTGGGCGCCGGGTTGGAAGGCTACACCTTC. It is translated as CASSLGAGLEGYTF.

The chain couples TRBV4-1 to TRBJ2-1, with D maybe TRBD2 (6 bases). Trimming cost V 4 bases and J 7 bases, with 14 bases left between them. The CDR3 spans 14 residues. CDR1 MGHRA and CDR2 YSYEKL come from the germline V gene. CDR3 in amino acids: CASSRPGTPNEQFF. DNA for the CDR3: TGCGCCAGCAGCCGCCCCGGGACTCCTAATGAGCAGTTCTTC.

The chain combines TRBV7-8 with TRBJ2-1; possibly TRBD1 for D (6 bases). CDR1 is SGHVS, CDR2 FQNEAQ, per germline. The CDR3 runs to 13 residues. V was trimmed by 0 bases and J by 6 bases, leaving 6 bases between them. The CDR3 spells CASSLATGNEQFF. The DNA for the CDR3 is TGTGCCAGCAGCTTAGCGACAGGCAATGAGCAGTTCTTC.

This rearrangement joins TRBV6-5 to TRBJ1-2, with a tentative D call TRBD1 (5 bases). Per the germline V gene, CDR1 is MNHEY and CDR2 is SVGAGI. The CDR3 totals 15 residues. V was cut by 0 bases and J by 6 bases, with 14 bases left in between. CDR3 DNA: TGTGCCAGCAGTTACTCGATTGTGGGGCCAAATGGCTACACCTTC. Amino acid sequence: CASSYSIVGPNGYTF.

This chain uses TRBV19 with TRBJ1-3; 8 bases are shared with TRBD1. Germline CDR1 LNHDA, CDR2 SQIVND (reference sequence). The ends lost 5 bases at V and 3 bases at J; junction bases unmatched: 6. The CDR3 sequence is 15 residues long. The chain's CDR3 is CASSSQGAGGNTIYF. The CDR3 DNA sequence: TGTGCCAGTAGTTCTCAGGGGGCGGGTGGAAACACCATATATTTT.

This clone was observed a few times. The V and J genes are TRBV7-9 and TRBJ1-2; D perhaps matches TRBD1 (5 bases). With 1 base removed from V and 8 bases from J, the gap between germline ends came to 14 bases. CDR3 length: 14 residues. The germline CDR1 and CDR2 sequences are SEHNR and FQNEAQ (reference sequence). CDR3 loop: CASSLVGPGGGYTF. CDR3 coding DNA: TGTGCCAGCAGCTTAGTGGGCCCCGGGGGGGGCTACACCTTC.

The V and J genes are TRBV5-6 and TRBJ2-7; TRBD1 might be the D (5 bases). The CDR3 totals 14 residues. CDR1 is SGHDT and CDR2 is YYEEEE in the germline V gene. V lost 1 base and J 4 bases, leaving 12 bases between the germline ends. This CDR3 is CASSLSGPLYEQYF. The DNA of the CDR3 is TGTGCCAGCAGCTTGTCAGGGCCCCTTTACGAGCAGTACTTC.